This T cell receptor beta chain was recovered during a study of OX40 agonist ivuxolimab in advanced cancers. Study information: Three dose-escalation patients had partial responses: one with hepatocellular carcinoma and two with cutaneous melanoma.

V was shortened by 6 bases and J by 5 bases, with 14 bases between the two germline ends. The germline CDR1 and CDR2 sequences are MDHEN and SYDVKM. The CDR3 is 14 residues long. TCRdb's copy holds only in-frame clones and misses some; the assay was immunoSEQ multiplex PCR. The sample has 35,000 to 45,000 clones; approximately 86% are singletons. The study sampled blood at baseline, cycle 4 day 1, and cycle 7 day 1. This material consisted of CD4+ or CD8+ T cells sorted from blood, taken in a trial of the OX40 agonist ivuxolimab. The clonotype was recovered from an adult with an advanced solid tumor such as melanoma, head and neck, liver or kidney cancer. This chain links TRBV28 with TRBJ1-5; D is possibly TRBD1 (6 bases). The CDR3 region has the DNA TGTGCCAGCAGACCCTGGCAGGGGCATCAGCCCCAGCATTTT. Residues: CASRPWQGHQPQHF.